Listed below are T cell receptor beta chains from one sample, sequenced in a study of T-cell reconstitution after alpha-beta-depleted transplantation in children. TCRdb re-derived calls from the PCR reads in MiXCR, one entry per CDR3 protein. The data show hundreds of thousands of distinct CDR3 sequences, with approximately 16% seen just once and 0.85% to 1.3% held by the top ten. The sequenced sample was PBMCs from the stem cell graft donor, obtained from the stem cell graft. These receptors were collected from a human donor who donated a stem cell graft to a child with acute myeloid leukemia. CDR3s include the opening cysteine and the closing phenylalanine or tryptophan. D genes are given only for firm matches. Clone size is stated in some rows and not others, as once, few, many or a class when expanded.

TRBJ1-1 | NA | few | TRBV12-3/TRBV12-4 | TGTGCCAGCAGCCAAACACGAATGAACACTGAAGCTTTCTTT | CASSQTRMNTEAFF
TRBJ1-2 | NA | NA | TRBV15 | TGTGCCACCAGCAAATTCACTGCAGACTATGGCTACACCTTC | CATSKFTADYGYTF
TRBJ2-5 | NA | few | TRBV6-5 | TGTGCCAGCAGTTACTCGATATGGAACCGGGGTCAAGAGACCCAGTACTTC | CASSYSIWNRGQETQYF
TRBJ1-5 | NA | many | TRBV27 | TGTGCCAGCAGTTTATCGATGGGTTCGGCTTATAGCAATCAGCCCCAGCATTTT | CASSLSMGSAYSNQPQHF
TRBJ1-4 | NA | many | TRBV27 | TGTGCCAGCAGTCTGTCGGGAGCTAATGAAAAACTGTTTTTT | CASSLSGANEKLFF
TRBJ1-5 | NA | many | TRBV29-1 | TGCAGCGTCGAGACACCCATACTTAGCAATCAGCCCCAGCATTTT | CSVETPILSNQPQHF
TRBJ1-2 | NA | many | TRBV29-1 | TGCAGCGTTGAAAGGGGCACCTCCCCTAACTATGGCTACACCTTC | CSVERGTSPNYGYTF
TRBJ1-1 | NA | many | TRBV20-1 | TGCAGTGCTAGAGATGGACGTAGAGGGCCGAACACTGAAGCTTTCTTT | CSARDGRRGPNTEAFF
TRBJ2-5 | NA | many | TRBV10-3 | TGTGCCATTAGAGGGGGGGACCAAGAGACCCAGTACTTC | CAIRGGDQETQYF
TRBJ2-7 | NA | many | TRBV29-1 | TGCAGCGTTCGAACCAAACCACTTGCATCCGAGCAGTACTTC | CSVRTKPLASEQYF
TRBJ2-2 | NA | many | TRBV20-1 | TGCAGTGCTACCAGACCGCCCGGGGAGCTGTTTTTT | CSATRPPGELFF
TRBJ2-3 | NA | many | TRBV20-1 | TGCAGTGCCCCATGGACGGAGGGGGAGGATACGCAGTATTTT | CSAPWTEGEDTQYF
TRBJ1-1 | TRBD1 | NA | TRBV4-2 | TGTGCCAGCAGCCCTCCGGGACAGCCAGCATCTGAAGCTTTCTTT | CASSPPGQPASEAFF
TRBJ1-3 | NA | many | TRBV20-1 | TGCAGTGCTCTCCGGGATGGCGGGGGAAACACCATATATTTT | CSALRDGGGNTIYF
TRBJ2-3 | TRBD1 | few | TRBV20-1 | TGCAGTGCCCGGACAGGGTGGGAGACAGATACGCAGTATTTT | CSARTGWETDTQYF
TRBJ1-1 | NA | NA | TRBV4-1 | TGCGCCAGCAGCCAAGACGAGTCTGGGAGGACTGAAGCTTTCTTT | CASSQDESGRTEAFF
TRBJ2-1 | TRBD2 | once | TRBV7-8 | TGTGCCAGCAGCTCCCGGACTAGCGGGGGGGCCCCTGAGCAGTTCTTC | CASSSRTSGGAPEQFF
TRBJ1-5 | NA | many | TRBV20-1 | TGCAGTGCTAGAGATCCAGGGGAGCAGCCCCAGCATTTT | CSARDPGEQPQHF
TRBJ2-3 | TRBD2 | many | TRBV10-3 | TGTGCCATCAGTGAGACCTGGACTAGTGGCACAGATACGCAGTATTTT | CAISETWTSGTDTQYF
TRBJ2-1 | NA | many | TRBV7-7 | TGTGCCAGCAGCTTAAGTCCCTCCCACAATGAGCAGTTCTTC | CASSLSPSHNEQFF
TRBJ2-2 | TRBD1 | many | TRBV20-1 | TGCAGTGCTAGAGAACAGGGGGCAAGCACCGGGGAGCTGTTTTTT | CSAREQGASTGELFF
TRBJ2-3 | NA | many | TRBV12-3/TRBV12-4 | TGTGCCAGCAGAACCCTAGGGTCTCGCACAGATACGCAGTATTTT | CASRTLGSRTDTQYF
TRBJ2-7 | NA | NA | TRBV15 | TGTGCCACCAGCACCGGGGCAGGGGATTCCTACGAGCAGTACTTC | CATSTGAGDSYEQYF
TRBJ1-2 | NA | few | TRBV27 | TGTGCCAGCAGTTTAGATCCGGGTAACTATGGCTACACCTTC | CASSLDPGNYGYTF
TRBJ2-7 | NA | NA | TRBV19 | TGTGCCAGTAATTGGGCGGTCGGCACCTACGAGCAGTACTTC | CASNWAVGTYEQYF
TRBJ1-4 | NA | few | TRBV12-3/TRBV12-4 | TGTGCCAGCAGTTTGTTTGGGGCGACTAATGAAAAACTGTTTTTT | CASSLFGATNEKLFF
TRBJ2-7 | TRBD1 | few | TRBV30 | TGTGCCTGGAGCTCGTGGACAGGATCCTACGAGCAGTACTTC | CAWSSWTGSYEQYF